The present entry profiles one T cell receptor (beta chain) with its context. The antigen remains unidentified. Generated by immunoSEQ multiplex PCR, the TCRdb table keeps only in-frame clones and is missing some. The table records tens of thousands of clones, around 80% of them present only once. V lost 2 bases and J lost 7; bases outside the gene matches: 2. Looked up from germline, CDR1 is ENHRY and CDR2 is SYGVKD. The CDR3 length is 14 residues. This specimen belongs to a study of OX40 agonist ivuxolimab in advanced cancers. Whole-study context: A mean age of approximately 64 years, range roughly 20 to 85, was recorded, and 80% to 90% were male.

Study-level findings and limits: Averaging showed that CD8+ T cells had more expanded clones than CD4+ did.

The input for sequencing was CD4+ or CD8+ T cells sorted from blood, taken in a trial of the OX40 agonist ivuxolimab. The chain combines TRBV10-3 with TRBJ2-1, with TRBD2 matching 10 bases. This TCR was recovered from an adult with an advanced solid tumor such as melanoma, head and neck, liver or kidney cancer. CDR3 sequence (DNA): TGTGCCATCAGTGAGCTACTAGCGGGGAATGAGCAGTTCTTC. It translates to CAISELLAGNEQFF.